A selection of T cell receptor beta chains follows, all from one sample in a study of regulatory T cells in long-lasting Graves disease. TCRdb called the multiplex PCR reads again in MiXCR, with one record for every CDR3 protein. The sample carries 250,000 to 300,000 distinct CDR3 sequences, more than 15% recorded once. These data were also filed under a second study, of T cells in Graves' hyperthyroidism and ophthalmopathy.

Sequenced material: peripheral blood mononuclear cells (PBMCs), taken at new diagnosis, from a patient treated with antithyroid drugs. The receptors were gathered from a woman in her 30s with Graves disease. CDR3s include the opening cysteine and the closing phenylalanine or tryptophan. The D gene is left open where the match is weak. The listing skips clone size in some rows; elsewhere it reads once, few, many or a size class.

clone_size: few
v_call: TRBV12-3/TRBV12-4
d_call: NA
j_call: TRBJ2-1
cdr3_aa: CASCRNSYNEQFF
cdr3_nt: TGTGCCAGCTGTCGAAACTCCTACAATGAGCAGTTCTTC

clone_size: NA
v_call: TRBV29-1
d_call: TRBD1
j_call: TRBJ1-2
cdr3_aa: CSVSGQGIGTF
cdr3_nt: TGCAGCGTTTCGGGACAGGGAATAGGCACCTTC

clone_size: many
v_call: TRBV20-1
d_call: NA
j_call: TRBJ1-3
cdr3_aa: CSVANSGNTIYF
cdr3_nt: TGCAGTGTCGCAAACTCTGGAAACACCATATATTTT

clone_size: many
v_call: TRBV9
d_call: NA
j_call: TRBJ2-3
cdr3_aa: CASSDKAWADPGAQYF
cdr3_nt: TGTGCCAGCAGCGACAAGGCCTGGGCGGATCCTGGTGCGCAGTATTTT

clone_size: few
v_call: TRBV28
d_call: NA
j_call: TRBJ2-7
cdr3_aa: CASSLPSPYEQHF
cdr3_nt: TGTGCCAGCAGTTTACCTTCTCCCTACGAGCAGCACTTC

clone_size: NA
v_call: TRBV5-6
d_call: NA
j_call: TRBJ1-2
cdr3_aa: CASSFVRDYTF
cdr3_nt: TGTGCCAGCAGCTTCGTTCGTGACTACACCTTC

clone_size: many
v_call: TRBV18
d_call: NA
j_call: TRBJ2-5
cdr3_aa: CASSSNAQETQYF
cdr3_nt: TGTGCCAGCTCATCAAATGCCCAAGAGACCCAGTACTTC

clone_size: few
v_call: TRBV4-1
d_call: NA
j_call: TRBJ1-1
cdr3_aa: CASSQGLAAFF
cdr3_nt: TGCGCCAGCAGCCAAGGTCTGGCGGCTTTCTTT

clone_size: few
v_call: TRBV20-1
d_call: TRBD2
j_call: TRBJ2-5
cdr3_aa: CSARRSGGAQETQYF
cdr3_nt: TGCAGTGCTAGAAGGAGCGGGGGGGCCCAGGAGACCCAGTACTTC

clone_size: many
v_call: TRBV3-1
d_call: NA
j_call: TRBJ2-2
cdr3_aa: CASSQAGPRTGELFF
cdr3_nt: TGTGCCAGCAGCCAAGCCGGGCCAAGAACCGGGGAGCTGTTTTTT

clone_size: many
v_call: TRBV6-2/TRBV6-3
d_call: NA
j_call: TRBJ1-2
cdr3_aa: CASSYSLLDYGYTF
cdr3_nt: TGTGCCAGCAGTTACTCCTTGCTAGACTATGGCTACACCTTC

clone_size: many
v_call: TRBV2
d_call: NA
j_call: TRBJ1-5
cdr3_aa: CASSLVLPSNQPQHF
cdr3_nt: TGTGCCAGCAGTTTAGTCCTTCCTAGCAATCAGCCCCAGCATTTT

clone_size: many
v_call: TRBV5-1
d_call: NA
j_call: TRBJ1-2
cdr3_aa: CASSFKGVNYGYTF
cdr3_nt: TGCGCCAGCAGCTTTAAGGGAGTCAACTATGGCTACACCTTC

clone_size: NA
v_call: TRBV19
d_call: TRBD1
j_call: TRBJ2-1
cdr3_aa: CASSTPGTGASNEQFF
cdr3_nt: TGTGCCAGTAGTACGCCCGGGACAGGGGCCAGTAATGAGCAGTTCTTC

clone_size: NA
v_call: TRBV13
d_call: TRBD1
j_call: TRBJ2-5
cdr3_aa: CASRPGQGGRETQYF
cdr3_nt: TGTGCCAGCAGACCGGGACAGGGGGGACGGGAGACCCAGTACTTC

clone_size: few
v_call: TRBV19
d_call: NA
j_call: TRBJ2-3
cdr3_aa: CASTRDSASTDTQYF
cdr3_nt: TGTGCCAGTACCAGGGACTCAGCTAGCACAGATACGCAGTATTTT

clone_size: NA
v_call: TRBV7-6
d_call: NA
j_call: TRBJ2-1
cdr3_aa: CASSLVRGQLSYNEQFF
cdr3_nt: TGTGCCAGCAGCTTAGTACGTGGACAGCTTTCCTACAATGAGCAGTTCTTC

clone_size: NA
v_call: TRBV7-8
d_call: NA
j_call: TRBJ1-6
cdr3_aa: CASSLEGVGSSYNSPLHF
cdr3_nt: TGTGCCAGCAGCTTAGAGGGGGTGGGGAGCTCCTATAATTCACCCCTCCACTTT

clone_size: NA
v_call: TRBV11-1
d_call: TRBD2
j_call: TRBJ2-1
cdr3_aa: CASSPVGLAGVGQFF
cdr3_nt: TGTGCCAGCAGCCCCGTGGGACTAGCGGGAGTAGGGCAGTTCTTC

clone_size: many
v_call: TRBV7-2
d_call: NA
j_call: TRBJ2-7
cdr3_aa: CASSSQGRDEQYF
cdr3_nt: TGTGCCAGCAGTTCGCAGGGTCGGGACGAGCAGTACTTC

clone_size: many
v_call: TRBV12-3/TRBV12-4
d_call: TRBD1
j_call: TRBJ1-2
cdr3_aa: CASSKDRGLYHGYTF
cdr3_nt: TGTGCCAGCAGTAAAGACAGGGGGCTTTACCATGGCTACACCTTC

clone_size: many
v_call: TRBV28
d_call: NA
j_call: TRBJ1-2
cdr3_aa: CASSLRSQGHYGYTF
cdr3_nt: TGTGCCAGCAGTTTGCGGTCCCAGGGGCACTATGGCTACACCTTC

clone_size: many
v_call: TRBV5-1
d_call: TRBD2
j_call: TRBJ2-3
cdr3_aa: CASSLPAGTTDTQYF
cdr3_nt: TGCGCCAGCAGCTTGCCAGCGGGGACTACAGATACGCAGTATTTT

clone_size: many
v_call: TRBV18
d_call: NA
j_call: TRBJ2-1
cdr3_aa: CASSPQQNEQFF
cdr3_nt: TGTGCCAGCTCACCACAGCAGAATGAGCAGTTCTTC

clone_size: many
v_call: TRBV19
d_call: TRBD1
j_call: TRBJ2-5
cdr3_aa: CASSIVGQGGETQYF
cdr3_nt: TGTGCCAGTAGTATAGTGGGACAGGGCGGGGAGACCCAGTACTTC

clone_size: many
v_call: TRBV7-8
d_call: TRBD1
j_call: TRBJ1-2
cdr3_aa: CASSLGDSVYTF
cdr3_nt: TGTGCCAGCAGCTTAGGGGACAGTGTCTACACCTTC

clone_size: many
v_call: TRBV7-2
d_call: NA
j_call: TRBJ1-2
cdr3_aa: CASSLVGLNYGYTF
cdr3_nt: TGTGCCAGCAGCTTAGTAGGCCTAAACTATGGCTACACCTTC

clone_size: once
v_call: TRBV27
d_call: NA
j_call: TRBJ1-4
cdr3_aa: CASSRTLGNEKLFF
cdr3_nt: TGTGCCAGCAGCAGGACGTTAGGTAATGAAAAACTGTTTTTT

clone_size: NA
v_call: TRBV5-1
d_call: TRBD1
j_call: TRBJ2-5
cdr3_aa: CASSPPGQRFFETQYF
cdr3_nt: TGCGCCAGCAGCCCACCGGGACAGCGTTTCTTTGAGACCCAGTACTTC

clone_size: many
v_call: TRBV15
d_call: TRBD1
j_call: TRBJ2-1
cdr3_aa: CATSSLPPGQRSEQFF
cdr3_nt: TGTGCCACCAGCAGTTTACCCCCGGGACAGCGAAGTGAGCAGTTCTTC

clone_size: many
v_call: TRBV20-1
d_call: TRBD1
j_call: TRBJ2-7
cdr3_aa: CSAKPPGQGFYEQYF
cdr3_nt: TGCAGTGCTAAACCTCCGGGACAGGGGTTCTACGAGCAGTACTTC

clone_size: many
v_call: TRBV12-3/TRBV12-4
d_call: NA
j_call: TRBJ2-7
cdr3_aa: CASSLDTDEQYF
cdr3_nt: TGTGCCAGCAGCTTGGACACCGACGAGCAGTACTTC

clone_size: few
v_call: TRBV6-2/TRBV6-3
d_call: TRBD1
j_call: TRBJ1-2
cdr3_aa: CASSYSSLGQHYGYTF
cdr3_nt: TGTGCCAGCAGTTACTCCTCCTTGGGACAGCACTATGGCTACACCTTC

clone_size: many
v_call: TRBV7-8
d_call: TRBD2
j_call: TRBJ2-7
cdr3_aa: CASSLEGGGPYEQYF
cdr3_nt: TGTGCCAGCAGCTTAGAGGGCGGGGGGCCCTACGAGCAGTACTTC

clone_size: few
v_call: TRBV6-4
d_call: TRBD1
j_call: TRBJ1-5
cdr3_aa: CASSGGQACSNQPQHF
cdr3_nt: TGTGCCAGCAGTGGGGGACAGGCCTGTAGCAATCAGCCCCAGCATTTT

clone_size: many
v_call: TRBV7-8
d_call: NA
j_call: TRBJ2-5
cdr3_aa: CASSLGSARETQYF
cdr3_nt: TGTGCCAGCAGCTTAGGGTCAGCGAGAGAGACCCAGTACTTC

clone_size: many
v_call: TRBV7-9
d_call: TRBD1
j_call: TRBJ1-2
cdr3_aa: CASSLTGDRANYGYTF
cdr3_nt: TGTGCCAGCAGCCTCACAGGGGACAGGGCTAACTATGGCTACACCTTC

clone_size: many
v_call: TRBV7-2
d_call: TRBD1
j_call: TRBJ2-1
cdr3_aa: CASRRDRGLNEQFF
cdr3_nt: TGTGCCAGCAGGCGGGACAGGGGGCTTAATGAGCAGTTCTTC

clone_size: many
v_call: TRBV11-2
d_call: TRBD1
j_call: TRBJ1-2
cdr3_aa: CASSSPTGESLATYGYTF
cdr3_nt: TGTGCCAGCAGCTCCCCGACAGGGGAATCGCTAGCTACCTATGGCTACACCTTC

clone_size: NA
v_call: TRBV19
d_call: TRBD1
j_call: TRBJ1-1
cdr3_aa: CASSIGTGGTEAFF
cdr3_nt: TGTGCCAGTAGTATTGGGACAGGGGGCACTGAAGCTTTCTTT

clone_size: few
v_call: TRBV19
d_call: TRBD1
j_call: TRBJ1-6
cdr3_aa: CASRTWTGPRNSPLHF
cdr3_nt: TGTGCCAGTAGGACCTGGACAGGGCCTCGTAATTCACCCCTCCACTTT

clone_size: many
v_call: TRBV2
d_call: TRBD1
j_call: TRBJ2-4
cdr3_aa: CASCTRGQAKNIQYF
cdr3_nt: TGTGCCAGCTGCACTCGGGGACAGGCCAAAAACATTCAGTACTTC

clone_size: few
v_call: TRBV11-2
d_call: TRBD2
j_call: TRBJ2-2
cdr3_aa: CASSLFSSGGPYTGELFF
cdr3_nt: TGTGCCAGCAGCTTATTTTCCAGCGGGGGGCCCTACACCGGGGAGCTGTTTTTT

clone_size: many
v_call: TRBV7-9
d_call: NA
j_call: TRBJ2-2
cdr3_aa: CASSLAVGELFF
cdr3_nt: TGTGCCAGCAGCTTAGCGGTCGGGGAGCTGTTTTTT

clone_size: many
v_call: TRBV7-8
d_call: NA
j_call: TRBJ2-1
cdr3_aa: CASSLARNEQFF
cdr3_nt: TGTGCCAGCAGCTTAGCCAGAAATGAGCAGTTCTTC

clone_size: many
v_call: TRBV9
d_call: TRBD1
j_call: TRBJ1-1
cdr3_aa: CASSAQGATEAFF
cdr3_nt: TGTGCCAGCAGCGCACAGGGGGCGACTGAAGCTTTCTTT

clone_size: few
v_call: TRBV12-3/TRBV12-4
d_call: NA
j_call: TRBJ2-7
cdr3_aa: CASSDPGLGHEQYF
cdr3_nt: TGTGCCAGCAGCGACCCAGGTTTGGGCCACGAGCAGTACTTC

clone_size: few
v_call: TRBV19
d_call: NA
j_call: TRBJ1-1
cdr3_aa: CASSPGLTMNTEAFF
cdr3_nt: TGTGCCAGTAGCCCAGGGCTTACTATGAACACTGAAGCTTTCTTT

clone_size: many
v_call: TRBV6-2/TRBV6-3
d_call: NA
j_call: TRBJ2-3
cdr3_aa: CASSYRGGGQDTDTQYF
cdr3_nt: TGTGCCAGCAGTTACCGTGGCGGAGGGCAAGACACAGATACGCAGTATTTT

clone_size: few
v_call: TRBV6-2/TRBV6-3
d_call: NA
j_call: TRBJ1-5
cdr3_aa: CASSYSVQRNQPQHF
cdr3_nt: TGTGCCAGCAGTTACTCGGTACAGCGCAATCAGCCCCAGCATTTT

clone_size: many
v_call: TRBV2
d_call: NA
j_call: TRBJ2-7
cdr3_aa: CASSGDHYEQYF
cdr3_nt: TGTGCCAGCAGTGGGGACCACTACGAGCAGTACTTC

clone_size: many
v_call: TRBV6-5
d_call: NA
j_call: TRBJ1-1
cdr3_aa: CASSSRPGPGAFF
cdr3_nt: TGTGCCAGCAGTTCCCGTCCGGGCCCAGGGGCTTTCTTT

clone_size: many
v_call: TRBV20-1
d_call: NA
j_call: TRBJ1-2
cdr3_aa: CSAREGQGNGYTF
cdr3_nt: TGCAGTGCTAGAGAAGGGCAGGGGAACGGCTACACCTTC